The 32 T cell receptor beta chains given below trace back to one sample, sequenced in a study of cytomegalovirus exposure and HLA in healthy donors. The PCR contained 60 Vbeta and 13 Jbeta primers. Repertoires were generated with immunoSEQ multiplex PCR, while TCRdb's copy carries only in-frame clones and drops some. The table lists about 130,000 clones, about 73% of them singletons. Sequenced: PBMCs. The receptors derive from a woman between 45 and 60 years old in good health and CMV-seropositive.

This clone showed up just a few times. The V gene is TRBV6-6, the J gene TRBJ2-7; 13 nucleotides match TRBD2. Germline V gene sequence: CDR1 MNHNY, CDR2 SVGAGI (reference sequence). This CDR3 has 16 amino acids. V gave up 4 bases and J gave up 0 bases; unmatched junction bases: 3. The CDR3 reads CASSLGTSGASYEQYF. In DNA, the CDR3 is TGTGCCAGCAGTTTAGGGACTAGCGGGGCCTCCTACGAGCAGTACTTC.

This sequence joins TRBV19 and TRBJ1-2; 8 nucleotides align to TRBD1. Trimming cost V 7 bases and J 1 base; bases outside gene matches: 8. The CDR3 runs 15 residues. Germline V gene data show CDR1 as LNHDA and CDR2 as SQIVND (reference sequence). The CDR3 loop is CASKLGTGINYGYTF. The CDR3 DNA follows: TGTGCCAGTAAATTGGGGACAGGTATTAACTATGGCTACACCTTC.

The rearrangement joins TRBV4-2 to TRBJ2-3, with 12 positions matching TRBD2. Germline CDR1 reads LGHNA; CDR2 reads YNFKEQ. The V and J ends lost 0 bases and 6 bases, in that order; junction bases with no gene match: 13. The CDR3 is 19 amino acids. The CDR3 here is CASSQDPGLAGSLRDTQYF. Here the CDR3 DNA reads TGTGCCAGCAGCCAAGATCCCGGACTAGCGGGGTCCCTTCGGGATACGCAGTATTTT.

This chain links TRBV11-2 with TRBJ1-1; no reliable D call. Germline lookup yields CDR1 SGHAT and CDR2 FQNNGV. Trimming left V 3 bases short and J 0 bases short, with 11 bases between. The CDR3 is made up of 15 amino acids. CDR3 region: CASSFEITLNTEAFF. The CDR3, as DNA: TGTGCCAGCAGCTTCGAGATAACCTTGAACACTGAAGCTTTCTTT.

This rearrangement joins TRBV7-2 to TRBJ1-6; no reliable D call. The CDR3 consists of 16 residues. Germline assignment: CDR1 SGHTA and CDR2 FQGNSA. V gave up 4 bases and J gave up 10 bases, with 20 bases separating them. The CDR3 DNA is TGTGCCAGCAGCTCCGGCCTTCGGGTCCAAGGATCACCCCTCCACTTT. Translation gives CASSSGLRVQGSPLHF. The whole variable domain, remainder taken from reference TRBV7-2 and TRBJ1-6, is GAGVSQSPSNKVTEKGKDVELRCDPISGHTALYWYRQSLGQGLEFLIYFQGNSAPDKSGLPSDRFSAERTGGSVSTLTIQRTQQEDSAVYLCASSSGLRVQGSPLHFGNGTRLTVT.

The chain employs TRBV18 and TRBJ1-1, with 7 bases that match TRBD1. With V trimmed by 2 bases and J by 4 bases, 1 base remained unmatched. The CDR3 is made up of 13 amino acids. Germline assignment: CDR1 KGHSH and CDR2 LQKENI. The CDR3 DNA sequence: TGTGCCAGCTCACCATCAGGGGGCACTGAAGCTTTCTTT. Translation gives CASSPSGGTEAFF. The whole variable domain, remainder taken from reference TRBV18 and TRBJ1-1, is NAGVMQNPRHLVRRRGQEARLRCSPMKGHSHVYWYRQLPEEGLKFMVYLQKENIIDESGMPKERFSAEFPKEGPSILRIQQVVRGDSAAYFCASSPSGGTEAFFGQGTRLTVV.

Points on this clone: Germline is not matched at one junction end, which may reflect a read error. The chain is built from TRBV4-3 and TRBJ2-3, with 9 bases matching TRBD1. The germline CDR1 and CDR2 sequences are LGHNA and YSLEER. The CDR3 consists of 15 residues. Here the CDR3 reads CANSRGQGLADTQYF. The CDR3 region has the DNA TGCGCCAACAGCCGGGGACAGGGTCTGGCGGATACGCAGTATTTT.

The rearrangement joins TRBV5-1 to TRBJ2-1; 8 nucleotides match TRBD1. The CDR3 runs to 15 residues. The V segment lost 5 bases and the J segment 3 bases; nucleotides outside the gene matches: 7. Germline assignment: CDR1 SGHRS and CDR2 YFSETQ. The CDR3 DNA sequence: TGCGCCAGCAGTCCCCAGGGGGCCAACTACAATGAGCAGTTCTTC. Protein sequence: CASSPQGANYNEQFF.

This chain uses TRBV27 with TRBJ2-4, with D possibly being TRBD2 (5 bases). Trimming shortened V by 9 bases and J by 4 bases, and 22 bases separated the two germline ends. The CDR3 loop spans 16 amino acids. Germline lookup yields CDR1 MNHEY and CDR2 SMNVEV (reference sequence). CDR3 residues: CARFYPLAPPKNIQYF. The CDR3 DNA follows: TGTGCCAGATTCTATCCGCTAGCCCCTCCTAAAAACATTCAGTACTTC.

This clone was detected only once. V is TRBV29-1 and J is TRBJ1-2, with D maybe TRBD1 (5 bases). CDR1 SQVTM and CDR2 ANQGSEA come from the germline V gene. Trimming pared 7 bases from V and 6 bases from J, leaving 12 bases between. The CDR3 is made up of 11 amino acids. As DNA, the CDR3 is TGCAGCGGGGGGGGACGGAATGGCTACACCTTC. This gives the protein CSGGGRNGYTF.

The chain couples TRBV5-1 to TRBJ2-7; D perhaps matches TRBD2 (7 bases). V was clipped by 7 bases and J by 5 bases, with 25 bases between them. Germline lookup yields CDR1 SGHRS and CDR2 YFSETQ. The CDR3 is 16 residues long. CDR3 loop: CASRGLPFNNRDEQYF. In DNA form, the CDR3 reads TGCGCCAGCCGGGGACTACCATTTAACAACAGGGACGAGCAGTACTTC.

This clone turned up a few times. CDR3 residues: CASSVWGEKTQYF. In DNA form, the CDR3 reads TGTGCCAGCTCAGTTTGGGGGGAGAAGACCCAGTACTTC. The rearrangement links TRBV18 to TRBJ2-5, with D possibly being TRBD2 (6 bases). Germline CDR1 and CDR2: KGHSH and LQKENI. The V end was cut by 5 bases, the J end by 6 bases, with 13 bases between. This CDR3 contains 13 residues.

The gene calls are TRBV13 and TRBJ2-7; TRBD2 agrees at 7 bases. Per germline, CDR1 PRHDT and CDR2 FYEKMQ (reference sequence). The CDR3 has 14 residues. Germline trimming cut 5 bases from V and 1 base from J; bases unmatched to any gene: 5. The CDR3 here is CASSPRGKSYEQYF. The CDR3 DNA follows: TGTGCCAGCAGCCCGCGGGGGAAATCCTACGAGCAGTACTTC.

This chain links TRBV2 with TRBJ1-2; 7 bases align to TRBD1. Germline V gene lookup returns CDR1 SNHLY and CDR2 FYNNEI. The CDR3 loop spans 16 amino acids. V gave up 6 bases and J gave up 7 bases; unmatched junction bases: 17. CDR3 region: CASRRGQTGGPFGYTF. DNA for the CDR3: TGTGCCAGCAGGAGGGGACAGACGGGGGGGCCATTTGGCTACACCTTC.

The CDR3 DNA is TGTGCCAGTAGTATAGAGGGCGTCAGGGCCCGATTTAGCAATCAGCCCCAGCATTTT. Protein product: CASSIEGVRARFSNQPQHF. The J gene is TRBJ1-5, the V gene TRBV19, with TRBD1 as a possible D gene (5 bases). This CDR3 is built from 19 residues. V was cut by 0 bases and J by 0 bases, with 18 bases left in between. The germline V gene has CDR1 LNHDA and CDR2 SQIVND (reference sequence).

Here the CDR3 DNA reads TGTGCCAGCAGCTTAGGGAGTCTCACCGGGGAGCTGTTTTTT. Translating gives CASSLGSLTGELFF. The V and J genes are TRBV7-9 and TRBJ2-2; D uncertain. The CDR3 loop spans 14 amino acids. The V end was cut by 1 base, the J end by 4 bases, with 7 bases between. Per germline, CDR1 SEHNR and CDR2 FQNEAQ (reference sequence).

This chain joins TRBV14 and TRBJ2-7; D might be TRBD1 (6 bases). The CDR3 runs to 16 residues. Germline-derived CDR1 and CDR2 are SGHDN and FVKESK. Trimming cost V 3 bases and J 3 bases, with 18 bases left between them. CDR3 DNA: TGTGCCAGCAGCCAGGGATCAGGGGCCACCCTCTACGAGCAGTACTTC. The encoded protein is CASSQGSGATLYEQYF.

This clone has only one observation. The chain is built from TRBV19 and TRBJ2-6; D remains unclear. Trimming stripped 0 bases from V and 1 base from J, with 10 bases between. The CDR3 length is 17 residues. Germline values: CDR1 LNHDA, CDR2 SQIVND (reference sequence). DNA of the CDR3: TGTGCCAGTAGTATAGATGTCAGGATGTCTGGGGCCAACGTCCTGACTTTC. It yields the protein CASSIDVRMSGANVLTF.

The chain uses TRBV9 and TRBJ1-1; TRBD1 is a possible D gene (6 bases). V shed 0 bases and J shed 10 bases, with 16 bases lying between them. CDR3 length: 14 amino acids. Germline CDR1 reads SGDLS; CDR2 reads YYNGEE. DNA for the CDR3: TGTGCCAGCAGCGTAGGGGGGCTTTCACCCGCAGCTTTCTTT. Protein sequence: CASSVGGLSPAAFF.

About this clone itself: The germline gene is not matched at one end of the junction; a read error may be the cause. Other DNA sequences from this sample encode an identical CDR3 as well. The V and J genes are TRBV5-6 and TRBJ1-4, with D maybe TRBD1 (6 bases). Germline V CDR1 and CDR2: SGHDT, YYEEEE. The CDR3 is 16 residues long. The CDR3 loop reads CASSLLGQTTNEKLFF. CDR3 nucleotides: TGTGCAAGCAGCTTACTGGGACAAACAACTAATGAAAAACTGTTTTTT.

In this sample, this clone is medium-sized. The rearrangement joins TRBV6-6 to TRBJ2-1, with 7 nucleotides matching TRBD2. Germline lookup yields CDR1 MNHNY and CDR2 SVGAGI (reference sequence). The V segment lost 0 bases and the J segment 10 bases; nucleotides outside the gene matches: 9. The CDR3 totals 15 residues. CDR3 in DNA: TGTGCCAGCAGTTACTCGAGCGGGGAGGCATGGGAGCAGTTCTTC. Amino acids: CASSYSSGEAWEQFF.

This rearrangement joins TRBV7-2 to TRBJ1-5; D is undetermined. The V and J ends lost 5 bases and 9 bases respectively, with 11 bases between them. CDR3 length: 12 amino acids. Germline CDR1 and CDR2: SGHTA and FQGNSA. The CDR3 loop is CASSPLSGPQHF. CDR3 nucleotides: TGTGCCAGCAGCCCCCTCTCCGGGCCCCAGCATTTT.

This clone was recorded only once. The CDR3 region is CASTVDRGSYNEQFF. The DNA of the CDR3 is TGTGCCAGTACCGTGGACAGGGGATCCTACAATGAGCAGTTCTTC. This chain connects TRBV19 to TRBJ2-1; 9 bases align to TRBD1. CDR1 is LNHDA, CDR2 SQIVND, per germline (reference sequence). J lost 1 base, V lost 7 bases, and 5 bases had no gene match. The length of the CDR3 is 15 residues. Supplemented by reference TRBV19 and TRBJ2-1, the full variable domain reads DGGITQSPKYLFRKEGQNVTLSCEQNLNHDAMYWYRQDPGQGLRLIYYSQIVNDFQKGDIAEGYSVSREKKESFPLTVTSAQKNPTAFYLCASTVDRGSYNEQFFGPGTRLTVL.

This chain connects TRBV9 to TRBJ2-5; the match to TRBD2 covers 7 bases. Per germline, CDR1 SGDLS and CDR2 YYNGEE. Losses at the gene ends were 4 bases for V and 5 bases for J; bases not matched to a gene: 5. The CDR3 totals 13 residues. Here the CDR3 reads CASSRGLVETQYF. Here the CDR3 DNA reads TGTGCCAGCAGCAGAGGACTAGTGGAGACCCAGTACTTC.

The CDR3 region has the DNA TGTGCCAGCCGACAGGGAGATACGCAGTATTTT. It codes for CASRQGDTQYF. The V gene is TRBV18, the J gene TRBJ2-3, with 7 bases identical to TRBD1. The CDR3 totals 11 residues. CDR1 and CDR2 from the germline V gene are KGHSH and LQKENI. Trimming removed 8 bases from V and 5 bases from J; junction bases left unmatched: 1.

The genes are TRBV5-6 and TRBJ2-4, with D perhaps matching TRBD2 (6 bases). Trimming removed 6 bases at V and 5 bases at J, with 15 bases between. The CDR3 length is 14 residues. The V gene's germline CDR1 is SGHDT and CDR2 YYEEEE. The CDR3 nucleotides read TGTGCCAGCACCCCGGAGGGCGACCAAAACATTCAGTACTTC. Encoded protein: CASTPEGDQNIQYF.

The chain carries TRBV7-2 and TRBJ1-1; unclear D gene. The germline V gene encodes CDR1 SGHTA and CDR2 FQGNSA. The ends were cut back, 5 bases at V and 5 bases at J, with 12 bases in the middle. This CDR3 has 13 residues. CDR3 in amino acids: CASSPSGGTEAFF. Written as DNA, the CDR3 is TGTGCCAGCAGCCCCAGCGGTGGGACTGAAGCTTTCTTT. Full variable domain (remainder filled in from reference TRBV7-2 and TRBJ1-1): GAGVSQSPSNKVTEKGKDVELRCDPISGHTALYWYRQSLGQGLEFLIYFQGNSAPDKSGLPSDRFSAERTGGSVSTLTIQRTQQEDSAVYLCASSPSGGTEAFFGQGTRLTVV.

The chain recombines TRBV7-9 with TRBJ1-6; a possible D gene is TRBD1 (6 bases). The CDR3 runs 15 residues. Trimming removed 5 bases at V and 6 bases at J, with 14 bases between. Germline values: CDR1 SEHNR, CDR2 FQNEAQ (reference sequence). The CDR3 nucleotides are TGTGCCAGCAGCGAAAGGACAGATACTAATTCACCCCTCCACTTT. It encodes CASSERTDTNSPLHF.

The genes are TRBV7-9 and TRBJ1-3; 11 nucleotides align to TRBD1. The trim removed 3 bases at V and 6 bases at J, leaving 7 bases unmatched. CDR1 and CDR2 from the germline V gene are SEHNR and FQNEAQ (reference sequence). This CDR3 has 16 residues. The CDR3 sequence is CASSFSGTGGPNTIYF. DNA for the CDR3: TGTGCCAGCAGCTTCTCCGGGACAGGGGGACCAAACACCATATATTTT.

The chain recombines TRBV9 with TRBJ2-5; D possibly corresponds to TRBD1 (6 bases). Trimming removed 2 bases at V and 5 bases at J, with 13 bases between. Germline V gene data show CDR1 as SGDLS and CDR2 as YYNGEE. This CDR3 has 14 residues. This CDR3 is CASSVARTDETQYF. The CDR3 DNA reads as TGTGCCAGCAGCGTGGCCCGGACAGATGAGACCCAGTACTTC.

This chain joins TRBV5-1 and TRBJ2-2, with 8 bases identical to TRBD2. The CDR3 is made up of 14 amino acids. Germline V gives CDR1 SGHRS, CDR2 YFSETQ. After removal of 2 bases from V and 3 bases from J, the junction contained 0 bases not matched to a gene. The CDR3 spells CASSLAGDTGELFF. In nucleotides, the CDR3 is TGCGCCAGCAGCTTAGCGGGGGACACCGGGGAGCTGTTTTTT.

The chain uses TRBV5-4 and TRBJ2-5; 8 bases are shared with TRBD1. The CDR3 is 17 amino acids. CDR1 and CDR2 from the germline V gene are SGHNT and YYREEE (reference sequence). V lost 4 bases, J lost 1 base, and 12 bases stayed unmatched. The CDR3 reads CASSPRTGMGAQETQYF. The DNA of the CDR3 is TGTGCCAGCAGCCCAAGGACAGGGATGGGAGCCCAAGAGACCCAGTACTTC.